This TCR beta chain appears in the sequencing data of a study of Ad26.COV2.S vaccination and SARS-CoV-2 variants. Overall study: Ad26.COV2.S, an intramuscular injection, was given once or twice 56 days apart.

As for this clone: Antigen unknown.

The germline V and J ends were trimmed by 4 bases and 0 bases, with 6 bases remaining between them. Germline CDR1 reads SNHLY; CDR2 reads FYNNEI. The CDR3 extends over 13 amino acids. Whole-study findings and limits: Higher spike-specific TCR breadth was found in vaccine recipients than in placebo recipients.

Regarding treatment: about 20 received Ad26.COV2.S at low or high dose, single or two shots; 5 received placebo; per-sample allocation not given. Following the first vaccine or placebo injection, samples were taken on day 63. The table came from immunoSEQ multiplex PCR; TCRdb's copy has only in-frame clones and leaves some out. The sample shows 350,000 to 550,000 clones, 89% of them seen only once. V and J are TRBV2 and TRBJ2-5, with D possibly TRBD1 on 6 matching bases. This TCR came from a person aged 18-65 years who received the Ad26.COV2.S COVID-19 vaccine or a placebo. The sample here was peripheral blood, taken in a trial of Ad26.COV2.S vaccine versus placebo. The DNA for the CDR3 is TGTGCCAGCAGTGGGGACAACCAAGAGACCCAGTACTTC. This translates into CASSGDNQETQYF.